This entry lists 29 T cell receptor beta chains sequenced from one sample in a study of T cells after yellow fever vaccination. A single record per CDR3 protein comes from TCRdb applying MiXCR to the 5' RACE reads. The data hold 200,000 to 250,000 distinct CDR3 sequences, with roughly 3% observed a single time. The material was CD4+ T cells sorted from PBMCs, obtained 10 days after the yellow fever booster vaccination. The receptors come from a man aged 18 to 29 who received the YFV17D yellow fever vaccine.

Ten or more counts support this clonotype. The CDR3 nucleotides are TGTGCCAGCAGCTTATCAGGGGTCGGAAACACCATATATTTT. Protein product: CASSLSGVGNTIYF. The gene calls are TRBV7-9 and TRBJ1-3; tentatively, D is TRBD1 (6 bases). Germline V gene lookup returns CDR1 SEHNR and CDR2 FQNEAQ (reference sequence). V lost 2 bases and J 4 bases, leaving 9 bases between the germline ends. The CDR3 spans 14 residues.

This clonotype appeared many times. The gene calls are TRBV12-3 or TRBV12-4 and TRBJ1-2; D remains unclear. There are 14 residues in the CDR3. Trimming shortened V by 2 bases and J by 13 bases, and 20 bases separated the two germline ends. CDR3 sequence: CASSLHASAQGPTF. CDR3 sequence (DNA): TGTGCCAGCAGTTTACATGCCTCAGCCCAAGGCCCCACCTTC.

This clonotype occurred a few times. This chain links TRBV3-1 with TRBJ1-2; D might be TRBD1 (5 bases). The ends were cut back, 1 base at V and 4 bases at J, with 7 bases in the middle. The germline V gene encodes CDR1 LGHDT and CDR2 YNNKEL (reference sequence). The length of the CDR3 is 13 residues. The CDR3 DNA follows: TGTGCCAGCAGCCAAGGGGGGGTCTATGGCTACACCTTC. Protein product: CASSQGGVYGYTF.

Ten or more counts support this clonotype. J is TRBJ1-6 and V is TRBV18; D might be TRBD1 (6 bases). This CDR3 is 15 amino acids long. Trimming pared 2 bases from V and 6 bases from J, leaving 11 bases between. Per germline, CDR1 KGHSH and CDR2 LQKENI. CDR3 DNA: TGTGCCAGCTCACCAAACAGGGAAATTAATTCACCCCTCCACTTT. It specifies CASSPNREINSPLHF.

This clonotype was found many times. The chain employs TRBV7-9 and TRBJ2-3; a possible D gene is TRBD1 (5 bases). Per the germline V gene, CDR1 is SEHNR and CDR2 is FQNEAQ (reference sequence). V was shortened by 1 base and J by 8 bases, with 10 bases between the two germline ends. This CDR3 is built from 13 residues. This CDR3 is CASSLEGRSTQYF. The CDR3 DNA reads as TGTGCCAGCAGCTTAGAGGGGCGGAGTACGCAGTATTTT.

There are a few counts of this clonotype. V gene TRBV5-1 combines with J gene TRBJ2-3; 10 bases align to TRBD2. The CDR3 sequence is 17 residues long. With V trimmed by 0 bases and J by 0 bases, 4 bases remained unmatched. Germline V gene sequence: CDR1 SGHRS, CDR2 YFSETQ. As DNA, the CDR3 is TGCGCCAGCAGCTTGGCCAGCGGGGGGGTAAGCACAGATACGCAGTATTTT. This gives the protein CASSLASGGVSTDTQYF.

At least ten counts were recorded for this clonotype. The chain couples TRBV7-2 to TRBJ2-5, with TRBD1 as a possible D gene (6 bases). The CDR3 has 14 residues. Germline V gene sequence: CDR1 SGHTA, CDR2 FQGNSA. The ends were cut back, 5 bases at V and 4 bases at J, with 14 bases in the middle. The CDR3 DNA reads TGTGCCAGCAGCCCGGGCAGGGGACGAGAGACCCAGTACTTC. Protein sequence: CASSPGRGRETQYF.

The gene calls are TRBV9 and TRBJ1-4; the D is unclear. Per germline, CDR1 SGDLS and CDR2 YYNGEE. This CDR3 is built from 13 residues. Trimming took 0 bases from V and 5 from J, leaving 5 bases between them. The CDR3 sequence is CASSVGPNEKLFF. The CDR3, as DNA: TGTGCCAGCAGCGTAGGGCCGAATGAAAAACTGTTTTTT.

The chain carries TRBV5-6 and TRBJ2-7; D is ambiguous. V was trimmed by 2 bases and J by 3 bases, leaving 21 bases between them. Germline lookup yields CDR1 SGHDT and CDR2 YYEEEE. The CDR3 contains 17 residues. CDR3 sequence (DNA): TGTGCCAGCAGCTTTTTTACGTTGACACCGATGGGCTACGAGCAGTACGTC. This codes for CASSFFTLTPMGYEQYV.

This clonotype was counted ten times or more. The CDR3 protein is CASSTGYQPDQPQHF. CDR3 DNA: TGTGCCAGCAGCACAGGGTACCAGCCGGATCAGCCCCAGCATTTT. V is TRBV7-8 and J is TRBJ1-5, with D maybe TRBD1 (6 bases). From germline, CDR1 is SGHVS and CDR2 FQNEAQ. V gave up 5 bases and J gave up 5 bases, with 16 bases separating them. The CDR3 covers 15 residues.

The rearrangement joins TRBV7-3 to TRBJ2-7; no definite D call. CDR3 length: 14 residues. With 5 bases removed from V and 0 bases from J, the gap between germline ends came to 11 bases. Germline V gives CDR1 SGHTA, CDR2 FQGTGA. The CDR3 nucleotides are TGTGCCAGCAGCGAAGGCAGAAACTCCTACGAGCAGTACTTC. This gives the protein CASSEGRNSYEQYF.

This clonotype was counted ten times or more. The rearrangement uses TRBV5-1 and TRBJ2-5; 11 bases map to TRBD1. Germline CDR1 reads SGHRS; CDR2 reads YFSETQ. This CDR3 is 14 amino acids long. V shed 9 bases, J shed 4 bases, and the junction held 8 bases outside the gene matches. This CDR3 is CATKGQGAAETQYF. In DNA, the CDR3 is TGCGCCACCAAAGGACAGGGGGCCGCAGAGACCCAGTACTTC.

This clonotype was seen at least ten times. A read error may be the cause here, since a much bigger clone is one base away. For the CDR3, the DNA is TGCGCCAGCAAGGGGGGGGACATAAACACCGGGGAGCTGTTTTTT. Translated: CASKGGDINTGELFF. This chain uses TRBV5-1 with TRBJ2-2, with D perhaps matching TRBD2 (7 bases). CDR1 is SGHRS, CDR2 YFSETQ, per germline. CDR3 size: 15 residues. The ends were cut back, 6 bases at V and 2 bases at J, with 14 bases in the middle.

The sample holds many counts of this clonotype. J is TRBJ2-4 and V is TRBV20-1; D possibly corresponds to TRBD2 (7 bases). CDR1 and CDR2 (germline): DFQATT, SNEGSKA (reference sequence). This CDR3 is built from 13 residues. V was trimmed by 1 base and J by 6 bases, leaving 10 bases between them. The CDR3 loop reads CSARVGGANIQYF. In DNA, the CDR3 is TGCAGTGCTAGAGTGGGGGGGGCAAACATTCAGTACTTC.

This clonotype was counted between two and nine times. The chain employs TRBV6-1 and TRBJ1-1; D not certain. The V gene lost 3 bases and the J gene lost 1 base, with 9 bases spanning the gap. The length of the CDR3 is 14 residues. The germline V gene has CDR1 MNHNS and CDR2 SASEGT. For the CDR3, the DNA is TGTGCCAGCAGTGACCTGACCTCGAACACTGAAGCTTTCTTT. This sequence encodes CASSDLTSNTEAFF.

This clonotype has a count of ten or more. The CDR3 coding sequence is TGTGCCAGCAGCACCTCCTTGGGGACCCAGCATTTT. This gives the protein CASSTSLGTQHF. V and J are TRBV28 and TRBJ1-5, with D hard to call. CDR1 and CDR2 (germline): MDHEN, SYDVKM. Trimming removed 6 bases at V and 11 bases at J, with 14 bases between. The CDR3 length is 12 residues.

This clonotype was observed a few times. The chain links TRBV28 to TRBJ2-7; 7 nucleotides match TRBD1. The junction had 4 bases not matched to a gene; V was cut back by 6 bases and J by 2 bases. Per the germline V gene, CDR1 is MDHEN and CDR2 is SYDVKM. The CDR3 has 13 amino acids. CDR3 nucleotides: TGTGCCAGCAGGGAACAGGGGCCCTACGAGCAGTACTTC. It specifies CASREQGPYEQYF.

This clonotype has at least ten counts. The V call is TRBV4-3, the J call TRBJ2-3; possibly TRBD1 or TRBD2 for D (5 bases each). V lost 1 base, J lost 8 bases, and 16 bases lay in between. Germline CDR1 is LGHNA and CDR2 is YSLEER. CDR3 length equals 15 residues. CDR3 in amino acids: CASSQAGAPPATQYF. CDR3 nucleotides: TGCGCCAGCAGCCAAGCCGGGGCTCCTCCCGCTACGCAGTATTTT.

The rearrangement uses TRBV6-6 and TRBJ2-5; 8 nucleotides match TRBD2. The CDR3 totals 14 residues. V lost 2 bases to trimming and J lost 5 bases; unmatched junction nucleotides: 4. Per the germline V gene, CDR1 is MNHNY and CDR2 is SVGAGI (reference sequence). CDR3 amino acids: CASSYRRGGETQYF. CDR3 bases: TGTGCCAGCAGTTACCGCCGGGGGGGGGAGACCCAGTACTTC.

This clonotype has at least ten counts. The rearrangement uses TRBV5-1 and TRBJ2-5; D unresolved. Germline assignment: CDR1 SGHRS and CDR2 YFSETQ. Between the trimmed V and J ends, which lost 0 bases and 5 bases, there was a span of 5 bases. This CDR3 spans 12 amino acids. This CDR3 is CASSLELETQYF. DNA of the CDR3: TGCGCCAGCAGCTTGGAGTTGGAGACCCAGTACTTC.

At least ten counts were recorded for this clonotype. This chain uses TRBV5-1 with TRBJ2-2, with D possibly being TRBD2 (6 bases). Between the trimmed V and J ends, which lost 3 bases and 6 bases, there was a span of 12 bases. The CDR3 sequence is 14 residues long. Germline values: CDR1 SGHRS, CDR2 YFSETQ. The CDR3 here is CASSWGPSAGELFF. The CDR3, as DNA: TGCGCCAGCAGCTGGGGCCCTAGCGCCGGGGAGCTGTTTTTT.

V and J are TRBV2 and TRBJ1-6; D gene uncertain. Per the germline V gene, CDR1 is SNHLY and CDR2 is FYNNEI. V dropped 3 bases and J dropped 5 bases, with 17 bases sitting between them. This CDR3 is built from 17 residues. The CDR3 loop is CASSERLGYSNNSPLHF. CDR3 in DNA: TGTGCCAGCAGTGAGAGGTTGGGGTACAGCAATAATTCACCCCTCCACTTT.

In its sample, this clonotype was seen many times. V and J are TRBV27 and TRBJ1-6; weak D call: TRBD1 (5 bases). The CDR3 is 14 residues long. The germline CDR1 and CDR2 sequences are MNHEY and SMNVEV (reference sequence). V dropped 3 bases and J dropped 9 bases, with 12 bases sitting between them. DNA of the CDR3: TGTGCCAGCAGTTTGGGGCGGGCGTCTTCACCCCTCCACTTT. This translates into CASSLGRASSPLHF.

This clonotype was seen at least ten times. The junction shows a germline mismatch at one end, possibly a read error. J is TRBJ1-4 and V is TRBV27, with D tentatively TRBD1 (5 bases). The CDR3 consists of 13 residues. The germline V gene encodes CDR1 MNHEY and CDR2 SMNVEV (reference sequence). CDR3 loop: CASSVRQNGKLFF. The CDR3 region has the DNA TGTGCCAGCAGTGTCCGACAGAATGGAAAACTGTTTTTT. The variable domain in full, with the rest retrieved from reference TRBV27 and TRBJ1-4, is EAQVTQNPRYLITVTGKKLTVTCSQNMNHEYMSWYRQDPGLGLRQIYYSMNVEVTDKGDVPEGYKVSRKEKRNFPLILESPSPNQTSLYFCASSVRQNGKLFFGSGTQLSVL.

This clonotype came up many times. The chain recombines TRBV11-2 with TRBJ2-5, with 8 positions matching TRBD1. J was trimmed by 6 bases and V by 5 bases; bases with no gene match: 8. CDR1 and CDR2 (germline): SGHAT, FQNNGV. The CDR3 totals 14 residues. DNA for the CDR3: TGTGCCAGCAGCCCAACCGGGACAGGCCAGACCCAGTACTTC. This gives the protein CASSPTGTGQTQYF.

Notes on this clonotype: A much larger clone sits a single nucleotide away, making a read error possible. The rearrangement uses TRBV4-2 and TRBJ1-2, with 12 bases aligning to TRBD1. Germline CDR1 LGHNA, CDR2 YNFKEQ. The CDR3 extends over 15 amino acids. Germline trimming cut 4 bases from V and 5 bases from J; bases unmatched to any gene: 5. The CDR3 is CASSLPGQGAYGYTF. In DNA form, the CDR3 reads TGTGCCAGCAGCCTCCCGGGACAGGGGGCGTATGGCTACACCTTC.

This clonotype has more than one count but fewer than ten. This chain uses TRBV20-1 with TRBJ2-3, with 10 bases matching TRBD1. Per the germline V gene, CDR1 is DFQATT and CDR2 is SNEGSKA (reference sequence). This CDR3 is built from 15 residues. The junction had 11 bases not matched to a gene; V was cut back by 5 bases and J by 6 bases. The DNA of the CDR3 is TGCAGTGCTTCACCGGGACAGGGGACGGGGGATACGCAGTATTTT. Its translation is CSASPGQGTGDTQYF.

This clonotype has a handful of counts. This rearrangement joins TRBV6-2 or TRBV6-3 to TRBJ1-5; D is ambiguous. The germline V gene has CDR1 MNHEY and CDR2 SVGEGT. This CDR3 has 12 amino acids. V was trimmed by 5 bases and J by 10 bases, leaving 12 bases between them. The CDR3 DNA follows: TGTGCCAGCAGTCCCTCCGTAGGCCCCCAGCATTTT. Encoded protein: CASSPSVGPQHF.

Ten or more counts support this clonotype. V usage is TRBV28 and J usage is TRBJ1-4; unclear D gene. The CDR3 consists of 13 residues. With 5 bases removed from V and 7 bases from J, the gap between germline ends came to 11 bases. CDR1 MDHEN and CDR2 SYDVKM come from the germline V gene. CDR3 sequence: CASSPSGSEKLFF. DNA for the CDR3: TGTGCCAGCAGTCCCTCCGGGAGTGAAAAACTGTTTTTT.